These 11 T cell receptor beta chains were all obtained from the same sample, sequenced in a study of response to subunit inactivated influenza vaccine. TCRdb ran MiXCR on the RT-PCR reads and lists one entry per CDR3 protein. The sample includes roughly 500,000 distinct CDR3 sequences, under 25% of them seen just once. These same data were also listed under a study on T cells expressing NK-cell markers. According to that study: UMI-tagged 5'RACE template switching yielded the TCR beta cDNA.

The sequencing used CD4+ T cells sorted from PBMCs, collected approximately 12 days after vaccination. The receptors derive from a man in his fifties who received an inactivated influenza vaccine.

This chain links TRBV3-1 with TRBJ2-1; TRBD2 matches at 9 bases. The CDR3 has 16 amino acids. V was clipped by 3 bases and J by 4 bases; unmatched bases: 7. Per germline, CDR1 LGHDT and CDR2 YNNKEL (reference sequence). This CDR3 is CASSHTPSGGYNEQFF. The CDR3 DNA reads TGTGCCAGCAGCCACACCCCCAGCGGGGGGTACAATGAGCAGTTCTTC.

The chain links TRBV11-2 to TRBJ1-3; no clear D gene. Germline loops: CDR1 SGHAT, CDR2 FQNNGV. There are 15 residues in the CDR3. V was shortened by 5 bases and J by 0 bases, with 11 bases between the two germline ends. Here the CDR3 DNA reads TGTGCCAGCAGCCTCGACGGGAGCTCTGGAAACACCATATATTTT. Protein product: CASSLDGSSGNTIYF.

The rearrangement uses TRBV12-3 or TRBV12-4 and TRBJ1-4; no firm D call. The V end lost 1 base, the J end lost 8 bases, and 11 bases lay between the germline ends. The CDR3 covers 14 residues. CDR3 loop: CASSLVGGDEKLFF. CDR3 nucleotides: TGTGCCAGCAGTTTAGTGGGAGGAGACGAAAAACTGTTTTTT.

The chain couples TRBV2 to TRBJ1-2, with 10 bases that match TRBD1. Trimming cost V 5 bases and J 4 bases; bases outside gene matches: 7. Germline-derived CDR1 and CDR2 are SNHLY and FYNNEI. This CDR3 spans 15 amino acids. CDR3 loop: CASSSPGQGLYGYTF. The CDR3 bases are TGTGCCAGCAGTTCGCCGGGACAGGGGCTCTATGGCTACACCTTC.

This clonotype has a handful of counts. The J gene is TRBJ2-5, the V gene TRBV7-8; 8 nucleotides line up with TRBD1. The J segment lost 5 bases and the V segment lost 4 bases, leaving 6 bases of the junction unmatched. The CDR3 length is 14 residues. Per the germline V gene, CDR1 is SGHVS and CDR2 is FQNEAQ. CDR3 amino acids: CASSYDRGGETQYF. CDR3 nucleotides: TGTGCCAGCAGCTACGACAGGGGCGGGGAGACCCAGTACTTC.

This clonotype was picked up a small number of times. The V gene is TRBV28, the J gene TRBJ1-2; D not certain. Germline lookup yields CDR1 MDHEN and CDR2 SYDVKM. Between the trimmed V and J ends, which lost 5 bases and 6 bases, there was a span of 10 bases. The CDR3 length is 12 residues. The CDR3 is CASSGGLNGYTF. Written as DNA, the CDR3 is TGTGCCAGCAGTGGTGGGCTCAATGGCTACACCTTC.

The chain recombines TRBV27 with TRBJ2-1; TRBD2 matches 8 bases. Germline lookup yields CDR1 MNHEY and CDR2 SMNVEV (reference sequence). The CDR3 is made up of 16 amino acids. V trimming: 7 bases; J trimming: 1 base; junction bases outside the gene matches: 9. The CDR3 is CASTGGGLGSYNEQFF. As DNA, the CDR3 is TGTGCCAGCACCGGGGGGGGCCTAGGATCCTACAATGAGCAGTTCTTC.

The V and J genes are TRBV28 and TRBJ2-1; D call uncertain. The ends were cut back, 3 bases at V and 8 bases at J, with 5 bases in the middle. There are 11 residues in the CDR3. Germline CDR1 MDHEN, CDR2 SYDVKM. This CDR3 is CASSFVDEQFF. The DNA for the CDR3 is TGTGCCAGCAGTTTTGTCGATGAGCAGTTCTTC.

This clonotype has a handful of counts. The chain has TRBV29-1 and TRBJ2-2, with D tentatively TRBD1 (6 bases). The CDR3 is made up of 13 amino acids. Germline CDR1 reads SQVTM; CDR2 reads ANQGSEA. Deletions cut 4 bases from V and 7 bases from J, with 13 bases between. The chain's CDR3 is CSVGAQGIGELFF. DNA for the CDR3: TGCAGCGTTGGAGCTCAGGGGATCGGGGAGCTGTTTTTT.

This clonotype appeared once. The chain links TRBV3-1 to TRBJ1-1; D uncertain. This CDR3 has 14 amino acids. V lost 0 bases and J 7 bases, leaving 12 bases between the germline ends. The germline gives CDR1 LGHDT, CDR2 YNNKEL (reference sequence). In nucleotides, the CDR3 is TGTGCCAGCAGCCAAGATGTTCCTGCTAGTGAAGCTTTCTTT. This encodes CASSQDVPASEAFF.

This clonotype was seen once. V usage is TRBV20-1 and J usage is TRBJ2-7; TRBD2 matches at 8 bases. CDR1 DFQATT and CDR2 SNEGSKA come from the germline V gene (reference sequence). CDR3 size: 14 residues. V lost 6 bases to trimming and J lost 4 bases; unmatched junction nucleotides: 11. In nucleotides, the CDR3 is TGCAGTGCCCCCTTTGCGGGAGGACCTTACGAGCAGTACTTC. Amino acids: CSAPFAGGPYEQYF.